These 5 T cell receptor beta chains were all obtained from the same sample, sequenced in a study of OX40 agonist ivuxolimab in advanced cancers. The repertoire was sequenced with immunoSEQ multiplex PCR; TCRdb's copy has only in-frame clones and lacks some. The table has roughly 74,000 clones, nearly 95% seen once; the top ten hold roughly 21%. Sequencing was performed on CD4+ or CD8+ T cells sorted from blood, taken in a trial of the OX40 agonist ivuxolimab. The source is an adult with an advanced solid tumor such as melanoma, head and neck, liver or kidney cancer.

V usage is TRBV27 and J usage is TRBJ1-1; unclear D gene. The CDR3 length is 16 residues. V lost 6 bases to trimming and J lost 2 bases, with 19 bases between them. In germline, CDR1 is MNHEY, CDR2 SMNVEV (reference sequence). The CDR3 DNA follows: TGTGCCAGCAGAACCGGGTCTACCCGGAGAAACACTGAAGCTTTCTTT. Residues: CASRTGSTRRNTEAFF.

The chain couples TRBV7-9 to TRBJ1-5; D possibly corresponds to TRBD1 (6 bases). V lost 5 bases to trimming and J lost 2 bases, with 13 bases between them. Germline lookup yields CDR1 SEHNR and CDR2 FQNEAQ (reference sequence). This CDR3 is 15 amino acids long. Written as DNA, the CDR3 is TGTGCCAGCAGCCCCAGGGGAGGCGGCAATCAGCCCCAGCATTTT. It specifies CASSPRGGGNQPQHF.

CDR3 nucleotide sequence: TGTGCCAGCAGCTTGGGTTATGGCTACACCTTC. This sequence encodes CASSLGYGYTF. The V gene is TRBV11-2, the J gene TRBJ1-2; D unclear. The CDR3 is made up of 11 amino acids. Germline CDR1 reads SGHAT; CDR2 reads FQNNGV. V lost 3 bases, J lost 5 bases, and 4 bases lay in between.

This sequence joins TRBV14 and TRBJ2-7; maybe TRBD1 (5 bases). V was clipped by 3 bases and J by 2 bases, with 14 bases between them. This CDR3 region has 15 residues. The germline V gene encodes CDR1 SGHDN and CDR2 FVKESK. The CDR3 DNA reads TGTGCCAGCAGCCAGCGACAGAGCCTACCCTACGAGCAGTACTTC. Translating gives CASSQRQSLPYEQYF.

The chain links TRBV7-2 to TRBJ2-1; TRBD2 might be the D (5 bases). V lost 1 base, J lost 4 bases, and 14 bases lay in between. This CDR3 comprises 16 residues. Germline V gene data show CDR1 as SGHTA and CDR2 as FQGNSA. The CDR3 coding sequence is TGTGCCAGCAGCTTAGACGTGGGAGCTCCATACAATGAGCAGTTCTTC. Protein product: CASSLDVGAPYNEQFF. The full variable domain, in which reference TRBV7-2 and TRBJ2-1 provide the parts outside the CDR3, is GAGVSQSPSNKVTEKGKDVELRCDPISGHTALYWYRQSLGQGLEFLIYFQGNSAPDKSGLPSDRFSAERTGGSVSTLTIQRTQQEDSAVYLCASSLDVGAPYNEQFFGPGTRLTVL.